Shown below are 20 T cell receptor beta chains from a single sample sequenced in a study of response to subunit inactivated influenza vaccine. TCRdb itself ran the RT-PCR reads through MiXCR, one entry per CDR3 protein. This sample has 170,000 or so distinct CDR3 sequences; about 11% occur once, and the top ten carry about 40%. The specimen was CD8+ T cells sorted from PBMCs, collected roughly 24 months after vaccination. The receptors were gathered from a man aged 50-75 years who received an inactivated influenza vaccine.

Comments on this clonotype: The germline gene is not matched at one end of the junction; a read error may be the cause. This chain links TRBV15 with TRBJ2-3; 10 bases match TRBD2. The CDR3 consists of 16 residues. Germline lookup yields CDR1 LNHNV and CDR2 YYDKDF (reference sequence). The CDR3 coding sequence is TGTGCCACCAGCAGTGAAGCGGGAGGGCCGCTAGATACGCGGTATTTT. This sequence encodes CATSSEAGGPLDTRYF.

The J gene is TRBJ1-4, the V gene TRBV4-2; no clear D. The length of the CDR3 is 16 residues. Germline V CDR1 and CDR2: LGHNA, YNFKEQ. Trimming cost V 2 bases and J 0 bases, with 10 bases left between them. The CDR3 region is CASSQPRESTNEKLFF. The CDR3 region has the DNA TGTGCCAGCAGCCAACCACGGGAGTCAACTAATGAAAAACTGTTTTTT.

The chain employs TRBV20-1 and TRBJ1-1, with a weak D call TRBD1 (6 bases). The length of the CDR3 is 12 residues. V was clipped by 3 bases and J by 8 bases, with 13 bases between them. Germline V gene lookup returns CDR1 DFQATT and CDR2 SNEGSKA (reference sequence). CDR3 loop: CSARPSRGEAFF. CDR3 sequence (DNA): TGCAGTGCTAGGCCGTCTAGGGGGGAAGCTTTCTTT.

Many counts were recorded for this clonotype. The CDR3 coding sequence is TGTGCCAGCACCCTAACCGGTGAGCAGTTCTTC. Its protein is CASTLTGEQFF. The chain has TRBV12-3 or TRBV12-4 and TRBJ2-1; no reliable D call. The CDR3 totals 11 residues. V dropped 7 bases and J dropped 9 bases, with 10 bases sitting between them.

The chain is built from TRBV4-2 and TRBJ1-2; D call uncertain. Germline V CDR1 and CDR2: LGHNA, YNFKEQ. With 0 bases removed from V and 4 bases from J, the gap between germline ends came to 12 bases. The length of the CDR3 is 15 residues. In nucleotides, the CDR3 is TGTGCCAGCAGCCAAGAACACCAGCTCGTCTATGGCTACACCTTC. Encoded protein: CASSQEHQLVYGYTF.

The chain couples TRBV10-2 to TRBJ2-7, with D maybe TRBD2 (6 bases). Germline CDR1 reads WSHSY; CDR2 reads SAAADI. CDR3 length: 14 residues. Trimming stripped 4 bases from V and 1 base from J, with 11 bases between. The DNA of the CDR3 is TGCGCCAGCAGTGGATCCGGGGGATCCTACGAGCAGTACTTC. It encodes CASSGSGGSYEQYF.

This clonotype was observed many times. J is TRBJ1-5 and V is TRBV27, with D hard to call. There are 12 residues in the CDR3. The germline V gene encodes CDR1 MNHEY and CDR2 SMNVEV (reference sequence). With 1 base removed from V and 6 bases from J, the gap between germline ends came to 4 bases. Written as DNA, the CDR3 is TGTGCCAGCAGTTTATTGGGTCAGCCCCAGCATTTT. Translation gives CASSLLGQPQHF.

The V gene is TRBV4-2, the J gene TRBJ1-1; D may be TRBD1 (5 bases). With 1 base removed from V and 12 bases from J, the gap between germline ends came to 15 bases. The length of the CDR3 is 13 residues. In germline, CDR1 is LGHNA, CDR2 YNFKEQ. This chain's CDR3 is CASSQGGPGTTFF. Here the CDR3 DNA reads TGTGCCAGCAGCCAAGGAGGACCAGGGACTACTTTCTTT.

In this sample, this clonotype turned up a few times. This rearrangement joins TRBV24-1 to TRBJ2-1; no definite D call. CDR1 and CDR2 from the germline V gene are KGHDR and SFDVKD. This CDR3 contains 12 residues. V was shortened by 4 bases and J by 3 bases, with 3 bases between the two germline ends. The CDR3 nucleotides read TGTGCCACCAGTGACTACTACAATGAGCAGTTCTTC. Its translation: CATSDYYNEQFF.

Remarks on this clonotype: The junction does not match germline at one end; this may be a read error. The chain has TRBV9 and TRBJ1-6; D remains unclear. This CDR3 is 13 amino acids long. The germline V gene has CDR1 SGDLS and CDR2 YYNGEE. The CDR3 reads CASSVMVPGQPPF. CDR3 DNA sequence: TGTGCCAGCAGCGTAATGGTTCCCGGGCAGCCTCCCTTT.

V is TRBV27 and J is TRBJ1-5; D is perhaps TRBD1 (5 bases). The V and J ends lost 8 bases and 0 bases respectively, with 14 bases between them. Germline CDR1 is MNHEY and CDR2 is SMNVEV (reference sequence). The CDR3 has 15 amino acids. CDR3 sequence (DNA): TGTGCCAGCGGCTACACAGGAGTTAGCAATCAGCCCCAGCATTTT. Protein product: CASGYTGVSNQPQHF.

V and J are TRBV5-1 and TRBJ1-1, with D tentatively TRBD1 (5 bases). Trimming left V 4 bases short and J 7 bases short, with 17 bases between. Germline CDR1 SGHRS, CDR2 YFSETQ. The CDR3 extends over 14 amino acids. The CDR3: CASSPGREGNEAFF. DNA for the CDR3: TGCGCCAGCAGCCCGGGCAGGGAAGGAAATGAAGCTTTCTTT.

The V call is TRBV29-1, the J call TRBJ1-1; D perhaps matches TRBD1 (5 bases). The CDR3 has 12 residues. Germline-derived CDR1 and CDR2 are SQVTM and ANQGSEA. The germline V and J ends were trimmed by 2 bases and 7 bases, with 11 bases remaining between them. CDR3 sequence: CSVETGTGEAFF. The CDR3 DNA reads TGCAGCGTTGAAACAGGCACAGGTGAAGCTTTCTTT. The full variable domain, completed using reference TRBV29-1 and TRBJ1-1, is SAVISQKPSRDICQRGTSLTIQCQVDSQVTMMFWYRQQPGQSLTLIATANQGSEATYESGFVIDKFPISRPNLTFSTLTVSNMSPEDSSIYLCSVETGTGEAFFGQGTRLTVV.

DNA for the CDR3: TGCAGTGCTAGAGATTTACCGGAGACCCAGTACTTC. As protein: CSARDLPETQYF. This rearrangement joins TRBV20-1 to TRBJ2-5; no clear D. This CDR3 has 12 residues. Trimming took off 0 bases at V and 5 bases at J, with 7 bases between the two ends. Per the germline V gene, CDR1 is DFQATT and CDR2 is SNEGSKA (reference sequence).

The chain is built from TRBV29-1 and TRBJ2-2, with D possibly being TRBD1 (7 bases). The germline gives CDR1 SQVTM, CDR2 ANQGSEA. This CDR3 region has 15 residues. The V end was cut by 4 bases, the J end by 5 bases, with 17 bases between. The CDR3 sequence: CSVGDRAGGTGELFF. The CDR3 DNA follows: TGCAGCGTTGGGGATAGGGCAGGGGGGACCGGGGAGCTGTTTTTT.

There are a few counts of this clonotype. A read error may account for a junction end that differs from germline. The rearrangement uses TRBV15 and TRBJ2-1, with D possibly being TRBD1 (6 bases). The CDR3 spans 14 residues. The germline gives CDR1 LNHNV, CDR2 YYDKDF (reference sequence). The DNA of the CDR3 is TGTGCCGCCAGCAGAAGCAGGGGAAACAATGAGCAGTTCTTC. This codes for CAASRSRGNNEQFF.

This clonotype appeared many times. CDR3: CSASRSGNADTQYF. CDR3 in DNA: TGCAGTGCTAGCCGTAGCGGAAACGCAGATACGCAGTATTTT. The chain employs TRBV20-1 and TRBJ2-3, with D possibly being TRBD2 (6 bases). Between the trimmed V and J ends, which lost 3 bases and 4 bases, there was a span of 14 bases. The CDR3 consists of 14 residues. Looked up from germline, CDR1 is DFQATT and CDR2 is SNEGSKA (reference sequence).

This clonotype was recorded many times. This chain uses TRBV20-1 with TRBJ2-5; 10 bases are shared with TRBD1. J was trimmed by 0 bases and V by 4 bases; bases with no gene match: 5. CDR1 DFQATT and CDR2 SNEGSKA come from the germline V gene (reference sequence). This CDR3 spans 15 amino acids. The CDR3 sequence: CSANRDRGHQETQYF. The CDR3 bases are TGCAGTGCTAACCGGGACAGGGGCCACCAAGAGACCCAGTACTTC.

J is TRBJ1-1 and V is TRBV2; maybe TRBD1 (6 bases). CDR1 and CDR2 (germline): SNHLY, FYNNEI. This CDR3 spans 16 amino acids. With 1 base removed from V and 0 bases from J, the gap between germline ends came to 12 bases. Here the CDR3 reads CASSEGGRGMNTEAFF. The DNA of the CDR3 is TGTGCCAGCAGTGAAGGGGGGCGCGGCATGAACACTGAAGCTTTCTTT.

This chain uses TRBV10-3 with TRBJ2-3; 10 positions match TRBD2. Germline CDR1 and CDR2: ENHRY and SYGVKD. V dropped 0 bases and J dropped 2; count of bases not matched to a gene: 5. This CDR3 contains 17 residues. The CDR3 is CAISESWTSGLTDTQYF. CDR3 in DNA: TGTGCCATCAGTGAGTCTTGGACTAGCGGCCTCACAGATACGCAGTATTTT.